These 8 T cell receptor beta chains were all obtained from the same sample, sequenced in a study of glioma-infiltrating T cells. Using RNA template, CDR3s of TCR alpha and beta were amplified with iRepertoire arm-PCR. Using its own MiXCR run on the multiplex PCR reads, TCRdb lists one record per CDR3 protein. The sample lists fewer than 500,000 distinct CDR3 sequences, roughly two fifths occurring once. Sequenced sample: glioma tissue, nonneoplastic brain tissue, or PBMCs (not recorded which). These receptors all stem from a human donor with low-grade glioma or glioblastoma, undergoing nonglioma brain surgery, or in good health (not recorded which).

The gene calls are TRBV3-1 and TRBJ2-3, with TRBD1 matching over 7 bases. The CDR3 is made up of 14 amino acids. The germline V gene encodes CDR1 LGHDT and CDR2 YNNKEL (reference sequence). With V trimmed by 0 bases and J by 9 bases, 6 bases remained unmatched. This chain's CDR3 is CASSQDRGLGTQYF. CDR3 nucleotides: TGTGCCAGCAGCCAAGATAGGGGGCTAGGAACGCAGTATTTT.

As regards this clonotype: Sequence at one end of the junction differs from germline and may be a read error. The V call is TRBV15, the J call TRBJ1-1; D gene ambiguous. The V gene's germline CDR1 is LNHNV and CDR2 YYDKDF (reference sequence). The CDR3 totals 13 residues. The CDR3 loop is CATSRSTNTEALF. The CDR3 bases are TGTGCCACCAGCAGATCTACGAACACTGAAGCTCTCTTT. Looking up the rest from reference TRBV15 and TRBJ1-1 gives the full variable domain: DAMVIQNPRYQVTQFGKPVTLSCSQTLNHNVMYWYQQKSSQAPKLLFHYYDKDFNNEADTPDNFQSRRPNTSFCFLDIRSPGLGDTAMYLCATSRSTNTEALFGQGTRLTVV.

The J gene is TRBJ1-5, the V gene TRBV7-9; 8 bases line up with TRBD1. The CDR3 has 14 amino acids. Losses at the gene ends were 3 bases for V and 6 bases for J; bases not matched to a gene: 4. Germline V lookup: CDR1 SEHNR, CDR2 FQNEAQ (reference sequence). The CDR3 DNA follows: TGTGCCAGCAGCTTGACAGGGGCGAGTCAGCCCCAGCATTTT. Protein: CASSLTGASQPQHF.

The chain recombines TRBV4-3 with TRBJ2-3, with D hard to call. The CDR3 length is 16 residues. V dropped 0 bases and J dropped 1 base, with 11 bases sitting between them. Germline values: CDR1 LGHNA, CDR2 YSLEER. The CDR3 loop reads CASSQDGRAGTDTQYF. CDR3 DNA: TGCGCCAGCAGCCAAGACGGTAGAGCCGGCACAGATACGCAGTATTTT.

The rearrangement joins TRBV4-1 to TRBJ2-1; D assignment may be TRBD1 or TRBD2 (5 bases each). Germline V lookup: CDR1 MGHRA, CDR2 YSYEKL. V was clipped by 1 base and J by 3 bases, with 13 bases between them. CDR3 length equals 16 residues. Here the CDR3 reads CASSQGVGPSYNEQFF. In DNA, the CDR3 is TGCGCCAGCAGCCAAGGAGTGGGACCGAGCTACAATGAGCAGTTCTTC.

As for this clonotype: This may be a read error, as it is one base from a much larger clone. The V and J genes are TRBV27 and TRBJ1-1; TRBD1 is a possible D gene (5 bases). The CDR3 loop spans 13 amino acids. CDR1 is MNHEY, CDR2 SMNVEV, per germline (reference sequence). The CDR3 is CASSSRENTEPFF. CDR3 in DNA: TGTGCCAGCAGTTCCAGGGAAAACACTGAACCTTTCTTT.

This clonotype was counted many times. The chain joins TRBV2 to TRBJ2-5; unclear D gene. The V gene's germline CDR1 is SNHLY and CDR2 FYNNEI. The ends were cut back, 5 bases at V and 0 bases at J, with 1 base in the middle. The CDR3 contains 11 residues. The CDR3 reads CASSYQETQYF. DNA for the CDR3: TGTGCCAGCAGTTACCAAGAGACCCAGTACTTC.

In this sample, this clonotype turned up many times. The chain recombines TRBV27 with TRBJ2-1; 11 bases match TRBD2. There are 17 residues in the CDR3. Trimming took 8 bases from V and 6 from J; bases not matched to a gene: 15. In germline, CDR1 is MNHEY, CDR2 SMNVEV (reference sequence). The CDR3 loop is CASESAGEGTSGNEQFF. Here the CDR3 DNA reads TGTGCCAGCGAAAGCGCAGGGGAGGGGACTAGCGGCAATGAGCAGTTCTTC.